This T cell receptor (beta chain) was identified during a study of T cell responses to AZD1222 COVID-19 vaccine. General observations from the study: In the spike-specific TCR repertoire, nearly half reportedly target unmutated variant regions. Researchers report vaccine-associated CD4 TCRs spanning spike, with dominance at 160-218 and 743-854. Researchers took repertoire samples only after the peak T cell response had come.

Worth noting for this clone: Its antigen remains unidentified.

Sequencing was performed with immunoSEQ multiplex PCR; in TCRdb, only in-frame clones are kept and a portion is missing. This table has about 150,000 clones, about 91% appearing once. Between the trimmed V and J ends, which lost 3 bases and 8 bases, there was a span of 21 bases. Germline V lookup: CDR1 KGHDR, CDR2 SFDVKD. The length of the CDR3 is 16 residues. The specimen was peripheral blood, collected 28 days after the second AZD1222 dose. This sequence originates from an adult who received the AZD1222 COVID-19 vaccine. The rearrangement joins TRBV24-1 to TRBJ1-2; no clear D. CDR3 region: CATSDRDPGPREGYTF. The CDR3 DNA reads as TGTGCCACCAGTGATCGCGATCCCGGGCCAAGGGAGGGCTACACCTTC.